This TCR beta chain comes out of a study of early T cells in non-severe SARS-CoV-2 infection. CDR1 and CDR2 (germline): SQVTM, ANQGSEA. The CDR3 loop spans 12 amino acids. The V gene lost 4 bases and the J gene lost 9 bases, with 13 bases spanning the gap. This clonotype turned up a few times. Unique molecular identifiers (one per individual cDNA molecule) were attached. TCRdb reprocessed the 5' RACE reads via MiXCR and lists one record per CDR3 protein. The table records about 90,000 distinct CDR3 sequences, approximately 14% of them present only once. Sequencing input: whole blood. The rearrangement links TRBV29-1 to TRBJ2-1, with D unclear. The receptor comes from an adult who was a healthcare worker with PCR-confirmed SARS-CoV-2 infection or an uninfected control (not recorded which). This CDR3 reads CSVGGREAEQFF. CDR3 sequence (DNA): TGCAGCGTTGGCGGAAGGGAAGCTGAGCAGTTCTTC.